These 26 T cell receptor beta chains share one sample of origin, sequenced in a study of shared clonotypes between healthy human individuals. Libraries were prepared by immunoSEQ multiplex PCR; TCRdb keeps only in-frame clonotypes and omits some of them. The sample includes some 1.5 million clones, 95% to 99% of them seen just once. The sequencing sample was made of naive CD4+ T cells sorted from blood. As to subset: CD45RA+ positively selected. All receptors come from a man aged 30 to 45 in good health.

V and J are TRBV29-1 and TRBJ2-1, with TRBD2 matching 7 bases. The CDR3 contains 16 residues. The trim removed 6 bases at V and 0 bases at J, leaving 11 bases unmatched. Germline V gene sequence: CDR1 SQVTM, CDR2 ANQGSEA. The CDR3 reads CSVYTTGGSSYNEQFF. In DNA form, the CDR3 reads TGCAGCGTCTATACAACGGGAGGTAGCTCCTACAATGAGCAGTTCTTC.

V is TRBV5-5 and J is TRBJ1-4; 7 bases are shared with TRBD1. Looked up from germline, CDR1 is SGHKS and CDR2 is YYEKEE (reference sequence). The CDR3 loop spans 15 amino acids. Trimming removed 3 bases from V and 4 bases from J; junction bases left unmatched: 6. The CDR3 nucleotides read TGTGCCAGCAGCTGGAACAGGGGAGTTAATGAAAAACTGTTTTTT. Its protein product is CASSWNRGVNEKLFF.

The J gene is TRBJ2-1, the V gene TRBV20-1; D call uncertain. The CDR3 consists of 11 residues. Germline CDR1 DFQATT, CDR2 SNEGSKA (reference sequence). V lost 4 bases to trimming and J lost 7 bases, with 8 bases between them. The CDR3 DNA follows: TGCAGTGCTACGATCGCGAATGAGCAGTTCTTC. It encodes CSATIANEQFF.

The chain links TRBV5-1 to TRBJ2-2; D is perhaps TRBD1 or TRBD2 (5 bases each). The CDR3 runs to 15 residues. V was clipped by 0 bases and J by 3 bases, with 9 bases between them. Germline V gene lookup returns CDR1 SGHRS and CDR2 YFSETQ. The CDR3 region is CASSLGPGHTGELFF. The DNA for the CDR3 is TGCGCCAGCAGCTTGGGTCCGGGACACACCGGGGAGCTGTTTTTT.

The chain uses TRBV5-5 and TRBJ1-1, with D hard to call. The length of the CDR3 is 12 residues. V was cut by 2 bases and J by 1 base, with 3 bases left in between. CDR1 and CDR2 from the germline V gene are SGHKS and YYEKEE (reference sequence). CDR3 sequence: CASSFWNTEAFF. The CDR3 DNA follows: TGTGCCAGCAGCTTCTGGAACACTGAAGCTTTCTTT.

The chain has TRBV9 and TRBJ2-3; 10 bases line up with TRBD2. V shed 6 bases and J 3 bases; nucleotides not matched to a gene: 7. In germline, CDR1 is SGDLS, CDR2 YYNGEE. The CDR3 length is 15 residues. The CDR3 loop reads CASTAGTSVTDTQYF. CDR3 bases: TGTGCCAGCACCGCCGGGACTAGCGTGACAGATACGCAGTATTTT.

The rearrangement uses TRBV5-1 and TRBJ1-2; D remains unclear. V shed 0 bases and J shed 1 base, with 7 bases lying between them. The CDR3 has 14 residues. Germline assignment: CDR1 SGHRS and CDR2 YFSETQ. The CDR3 coding sequence is TGCGCCAGCAGCTTGGGTGGGCTTAACTATGGCTACACCTTC. It translates to CASSLGGLNYGYTF.

CDR3 bases: TGTGCCAGCAGCTTAGGGACTAGCGGGAGTCAACAGTTCTTC. Residues: CASSLGTSGSQQFF. The V gene is TRBV11-3, the J gene TRBJ2-1; 13 nucleotides line up with TRBD2. The V segment lost 1 base and the J segment 13 bases; nucleotides outside the gene matches: 4. This CDR3 is 14 amino acids long. Germline V gives CDR1 SGHNT, CDR2 YENEEA.

This chain links TRBV18 with TRBJ1-2, with D possibly matching TRBD1 (5 bases). Trimming removed 5 bases at V and 4 bases at J, with 26 bases between. The CDR3 is 18 amino acids. The V gene's germline CDR1 is KGHSH and CDR2 LQKENI. The DNA of the CDR3 is TGTGCCAGCTCAAAAGAGAGCCCAGGGACTTCGAAACTCTATGGCTACACCTTC. Its translation is CASSKESPGTSKLYGYTF.

The chain combines TRBV18 with TRBJ2-7, with D tentatively TRBD1 (6 bases). The V end lost 3 bases, the J end lost 0 bases, and 15 bases lay between the germline ends. The CDR3 consists of 16 residues. Per germline, CDR1 KGHSH and CDR2 LQKENI. The CDR3 is CASSPPGTPSSYEQYF. The CDR3 DNA reads as TGTGCCAGCTCACCGCCCGGGACACCTAGCTCCTACGAGCAGTACTTC.

V is TRBV7-2 and J is TRBJ2-7; 12 bases map to TRBD2. CDR3 length: 16 amino acids. V shed 5 bases, J shed 1 base, and the junction held 6 bases outside the gene matches. Germline CDR1 reads SGHTA; CDR2 reads FQGNSA. The CDR3 DNA is TGTGCCAGCAGCCACCGGACTAGCGGGATATCCTACGAGCAGTACTTC. Amino acid sequence: CASSHRTSGISYEQYF.

V usage is TRBV19 and J usage is TRBJ1-1; D may be TRBD1 (5 bases). From germline, CDR1 is LNHDA and CDR2 SQIVND (reference sequence). The CDR3 totals 15 residues. The ends were cut back, 3 bases at V and 6 bases at J, with 17 bases in the middle. The CDR3 coding sequence is TGTGCCAGTAGTATCCCGACAGTCCTCGGGCCTGAAGCTTTCTTT. This codes for CASSIPTVLGPEAFF.

The chain joins TRBV19 to TRBJ2-7; TRBD1 agrees at 8 bases. This CDR3 has 13 amino acids. The trim removed 4 bases at V and 5 bases at J, leaving 4 bases unmatched. Per the germline V gene, CDR1 is LNHDA and CDR2 is SQIVND (reference sequence). CDR3 nucleotide sequence: TGTGCCAGTAGTAGTTCACAGGGGGACGAGCAGTACTTC. Protein product: CASSSSQGDEQYF.

This sequence joins TRBV25-1 and TRBJ2-5; 8 nucleotides agree with TRBD1. Trimming removed 6 bases from V and 2 bases from J; junction bases left unmatched: 11. CDR3 length: 16 residues. Germline V gene sequence: CDR1 MGHDK, CDR2 SYGVNS. The CDR3 sequence is CASSPGRTGRQETQYF. CDR3 in DNA: TGTGCCAGCAGCCCCGGCCGGACAGGGCGACAAGAGACCCAGTACTTC.

The chain uses TRBV2 and TRBJ2-7; TRBD1 or TRBD2 may be the D gene (5 bases each). This CDR3 region has 13 residues. The germline gives CDR1 SNHLY, CDR2 FYNNEI. The V gene lost 6 bases and the J gene lost 2 bases, with 11 bases spanning the gap. CDR3 residues: CASSGDLTYEQYF. The CDR3 DNA is TGTGCCAGCAGCGGGGACCTTACCTACGAGCAGTACTTC.

V gene TRBV18 combines with J gene TRBJ2-2, with D perhaps matching TRBD1 (6 bases). Trimming shortened V by 6 bases and J by 2 bases, and 13 bases separated the two germline ends. The CDR3 has 15 amino acids. Germline CDR1 and CDR2: KGHSH and LQKENI. The CDR3: CASSVDRRNTGELFF. The CDR3 nucleotides are TGTGCCAGCTCGGTAGACAGGAGAAACACCGGGGAGCTGTTTTTT.

The CDR3 nucleotides are TGTGCCAGCAGCTTACAGGGAGGCGCCGGGGAGCTGTTTTTT. Translated: CASSLQGGAGELFF. J is TRBJ2-2 and V is TRBV7-9, with TRBD2 as a possible D gene (6 bases). Deletions cut 2 bases from V and 6 bases from J, with 10 bases between. CDR1 SEHNR and CDR2 FQNEAQ come from the germline V gene (reference sequence). The CDR3 runs 14 residues.

CDR3 region: CASSRTVNTGELFF. The CDR3 coding sequence is TGCGCCAGCAGCCGAACCGTGAACACCGGGGAGCTGTTTTTT. The chain has TRBV5-1 and TRBJ2-2, with D unresolved. V was cut by 4 bases and J by 1 base, with 8 bases left in between. The V gene's germline CDR1 is SGHRS and CDR2 YFSETQ. The CDR3 is made up of 14 amino acids.

The chain recombines TRBV5-8 with TRBJ2-7; 12 nucleotides align to TRBD2. Trimming removed 4 bases from V and 4 bases from J; junction bases left unmatched: 12. Germline assignment: CDR1 SGHTS and CDR2 YDEGEE. The CDR3 totals 17 residues. The CDR3 loop is CASSLRTSGTTRYEQYF. CDR3 sequence (DNA): TGTGCCAGCAGCCTCCGGACTAGCGGGACAACGAGGTACGAGCAGTACTTC.

The table lists this clone with a count of one. The genes are TRBV10-3 and TRBJ1-1; no firm D call. This CDR3 comprises 12 residues. Between the trimmed V and J ends, which lost 6 bases and 1 base, there was a span of 6 bases. Germline V lookup: CDR1 ENHRY, CDR2 SYGVKD. This CDR3 reads CAIRGPNTEAFF. CDR3 DNA sequence: TGTGCCATCAGGGGCCCGAACACTGAAGCTTTCTTT.

This chain joins TRBV7-2 and TRBJ2-1, with 8 nucleotides matching TRBD2. Germline V gene data show CDR1 as SGHTA and CDR2 as FQGNSA. V was clipped by 4 bases and J by 4 bases; unmatched bases: 6. The CDR3 is 15 residues long. CDR3 DNA: TGTGCCAGCAGCTCCACTAGCGGATTTTACAATGAGCAGTTCTTC. Amino acid sequence: CASSSTSGFYNEQFF.

In DNA, the CDR3 is TGTGCCAGTAGTACCGGGACAGGGCCCGGGAGCTCCTACAATGAGCAGTTCTTC. It encodes CASSTGTGPGSSYNEQFF. The J gene is TRBJ2-1, the V gene TRBV19, with 9 bases matching TRBD1. The V segment lost 4 bases and the J segment 0 bases; nucleotides outside the gene matches: 10. From germline, CDR1 is LNHDA and CDR2 SQIVND (reference sequence). The CDR3 has 18 amino acids.

This chain joins TRBV30 and TRBJ2-7; D ambiguous. Deletions cut 2 bases from V and 4 bases from J, with 9 bases between. CDR1 is GTSNPN, CDR2 SVGIG, per germline (reference sequence). The CDR3 extends over 12 amino acids. DNA of the CDR3: TGTGCCTGGAGTATAGGCAGGTACGAGCAGTACTTC. Protein: CAWSIGRYEQYF.

This clone appeared a single time. The gene calls are TRBV5-5 and TRBJ2-1; TRBD2 matches 10 bases. Germline V gene sequence: CDR1 SGHKS, CDR2 YYEKEE (reference sequence). The V gene end was trimmed by 3 bases and the J gene end by 7 bases; junction bases not matched to a gene: 13. CDR3 size: 17 residues. The CDR3 nucleotides read TGTGCCAGCAGCTCCGTCCACACACTAGCGGGAAGGAATGAGCAGTTCTTC. It codes for CASSSVHTLAGRNEQFF. The full variable domain, its missing parts supplied by reference TRBV5-5 and TRBJ2-1, is DAGVTQSPTHLIKTRGQQVTLRCSPISGHKSVSWYQQVLGQGPQFIFQYYEKEERGRGNFPDRFSARQFPNYSSELNVNALLLGDSALYLCASSSVHTLAGRNEQFFGPGTRLTVL.

The rearrangement links TRBV11-3 to TRBJ2-1, with D perhaps being TRBD1 or TRBD2 (5 bases each). Germline CDR1 is SGHNT and CDR2 is YENEEA. The CDR3 has 13 residues. The V end was cut by 3 bases, the J end by 9 bases, with 12 bases between. The CDR3 DNA is TGTGCCAGCAGCTTTTGGGAGCAGGGTGAGCAGTTCTTC. Protein product: CASSFWEQGEQFF.

This chain joins TRBV10-1 and TRBJ2-7; D possibly corresponds to TRBD2 (5 bases). Germline assignment: CDR1 WNHNN and CDR2 SYGVQD (reference sequence). V was shortened by 9 bases and J by 3 bases, with 9 bases between the two germline ends. CDR3 length equals 11 residues. In nucleotides, the CDR3 is TGCGCCAGTGCCAGCGGCTACGAGCAGTACTTC. It is translated as CASASGYEQYF.